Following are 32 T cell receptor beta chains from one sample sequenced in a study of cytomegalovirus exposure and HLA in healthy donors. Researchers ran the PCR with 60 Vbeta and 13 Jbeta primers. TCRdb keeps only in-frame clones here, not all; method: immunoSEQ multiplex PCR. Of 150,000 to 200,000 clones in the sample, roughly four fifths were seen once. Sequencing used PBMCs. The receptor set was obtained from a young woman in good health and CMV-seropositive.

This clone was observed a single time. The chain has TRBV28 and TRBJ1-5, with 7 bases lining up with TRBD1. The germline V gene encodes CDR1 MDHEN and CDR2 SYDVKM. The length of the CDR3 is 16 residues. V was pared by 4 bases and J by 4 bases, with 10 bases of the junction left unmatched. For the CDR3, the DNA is TGTGCCAGCAGTTCAAAATACAGGGGACCAAATCAGCCCCAGCATTTT. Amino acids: CASSSKYRGPNQPQHF. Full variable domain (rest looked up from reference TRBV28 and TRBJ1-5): DVKVTQSSRYLVKRTGEKVFLECVQDMDHENMFWYRQDPGLGLRLIYFSYDVKMKEKGDIPEGYSVSREKKERFSLILESASTNQTSMYLCASSSKYRGPNQPQHFGDGTRLSIL.

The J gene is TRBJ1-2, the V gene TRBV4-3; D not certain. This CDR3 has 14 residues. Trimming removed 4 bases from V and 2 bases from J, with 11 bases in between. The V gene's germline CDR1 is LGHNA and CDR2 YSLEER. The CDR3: CASSPRRGNYGYTF. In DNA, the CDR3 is TGCGCCAGCAGCCCCAGACGGGGAAACTATGGCTACACCTTC.

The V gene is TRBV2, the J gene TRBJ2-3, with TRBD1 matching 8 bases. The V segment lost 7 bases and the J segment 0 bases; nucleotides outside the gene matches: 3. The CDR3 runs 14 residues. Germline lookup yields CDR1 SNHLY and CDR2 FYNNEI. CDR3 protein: CASTRQGSTDTQYF. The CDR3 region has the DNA TGTGCCAGCACCCGACAGGGGAGCACAGATACGCAGTATTTT.

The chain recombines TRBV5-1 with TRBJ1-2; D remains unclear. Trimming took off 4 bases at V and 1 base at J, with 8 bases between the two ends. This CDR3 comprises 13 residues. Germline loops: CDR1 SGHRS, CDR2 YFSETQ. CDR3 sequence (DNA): TGCGCCAGCAGCCTACAGAGTAACTATGGCTACACCTTC. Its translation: CASSLQSNYGYTF.

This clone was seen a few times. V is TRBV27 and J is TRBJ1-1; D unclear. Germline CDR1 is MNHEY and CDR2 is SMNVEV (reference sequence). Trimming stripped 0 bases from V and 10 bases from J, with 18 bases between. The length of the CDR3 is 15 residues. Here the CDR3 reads CASSLSGRRHLGAFF. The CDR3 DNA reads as TGTGCCAGCAGTTTATCAGGGAGAAGGCATTTAGGAGCTTTCTTT.

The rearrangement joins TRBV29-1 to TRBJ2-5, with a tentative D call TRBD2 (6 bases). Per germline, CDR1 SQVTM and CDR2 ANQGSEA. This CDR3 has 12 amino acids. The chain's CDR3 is CSFGGRGETQYF. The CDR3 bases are TGCTCTTTCGGGGGTCGAGGAGAGACCCAGTACTTC.

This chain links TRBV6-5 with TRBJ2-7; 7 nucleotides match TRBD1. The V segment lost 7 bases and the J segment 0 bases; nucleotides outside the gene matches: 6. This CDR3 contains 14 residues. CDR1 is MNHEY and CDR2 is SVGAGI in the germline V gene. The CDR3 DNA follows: TGTGCCAGCACCGTGACAGGGTCCTCCTACGAGCAGTACTTC. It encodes CASTVTGSSYEQYF.

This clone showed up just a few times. CDR3 sequence reads: CASRDRLAGGRNEQFF. CDR3 sequence (DNA): TGTGCCAGCAGAGACAGACTAGCGGGGGGCAGGAATGAGCAGTTCTTC. The rearrangement uses TRBV25-1 and TRBJ2-1; 13 positions agree with TRBD2. The CDR3 is made up of 16 amino acids. CDR1 is MGHDK, CDR2 SYGVNS, per germline. After removal of 6 bases from V and 7 bases from J, the junction contained 9 bases not matched to a gene.

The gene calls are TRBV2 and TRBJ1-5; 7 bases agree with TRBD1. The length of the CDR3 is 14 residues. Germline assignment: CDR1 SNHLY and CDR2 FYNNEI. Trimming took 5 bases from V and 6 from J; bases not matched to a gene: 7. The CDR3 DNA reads TGTGCCAGCAGTAACCGGGACAGTACTCAGCCCCAGCATTTT. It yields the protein CASSNRDSTQPQHF.

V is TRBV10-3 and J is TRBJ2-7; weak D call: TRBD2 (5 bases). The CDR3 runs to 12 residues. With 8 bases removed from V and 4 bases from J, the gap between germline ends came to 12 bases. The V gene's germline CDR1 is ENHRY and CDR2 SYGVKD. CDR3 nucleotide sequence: TGTGCCATCGCTCGAGCGGATTACGAGCAGTACTTC. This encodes CAIARADYEQYF.

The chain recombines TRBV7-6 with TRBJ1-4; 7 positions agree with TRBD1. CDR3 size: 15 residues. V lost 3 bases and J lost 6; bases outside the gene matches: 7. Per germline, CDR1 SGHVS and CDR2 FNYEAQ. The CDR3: CASSFSGGGDEKLFF. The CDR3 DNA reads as TGTGCCAGCAGCTTTTCAGGGGGAGGTGATGAAAAACTGTTTTTT. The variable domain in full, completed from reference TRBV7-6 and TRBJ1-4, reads GAGVSQSPRYKVTKRGQDVALRCDPISGHVSLYWYRQALGQGPEFLTYFNYEAQQDKSGLPNDRFSAERPEGSISTLTIQRTEQRDSAMYRCASSFSGGGDEKLFFGSGTQLSVL.

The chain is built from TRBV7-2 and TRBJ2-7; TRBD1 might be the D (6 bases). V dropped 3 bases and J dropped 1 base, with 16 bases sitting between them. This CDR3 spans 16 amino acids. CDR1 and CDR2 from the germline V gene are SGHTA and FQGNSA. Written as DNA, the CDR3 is TGTGCCAGCAGCTTTAGTCCGTGGGACAATTCCTACGAGCAGTACTTC. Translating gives CASSFSPWDNSYEQYF.

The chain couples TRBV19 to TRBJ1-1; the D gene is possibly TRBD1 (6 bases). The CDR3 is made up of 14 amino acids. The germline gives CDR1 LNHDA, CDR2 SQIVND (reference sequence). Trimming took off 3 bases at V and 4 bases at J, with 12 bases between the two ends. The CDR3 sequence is CASSISTQGTEAFF. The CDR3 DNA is TGTGCCAGTAGTATTAGTACACAGGGCACTGAAGCTTTCTTT.

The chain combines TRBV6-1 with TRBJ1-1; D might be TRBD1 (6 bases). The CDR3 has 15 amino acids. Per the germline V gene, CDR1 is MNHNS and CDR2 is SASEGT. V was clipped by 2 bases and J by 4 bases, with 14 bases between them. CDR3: CASSERTVGFTEAFF. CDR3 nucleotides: TGTGCCAGCAGTGAAAGGACAGTTGGGTTCACTGAAGCTTTCTTT.

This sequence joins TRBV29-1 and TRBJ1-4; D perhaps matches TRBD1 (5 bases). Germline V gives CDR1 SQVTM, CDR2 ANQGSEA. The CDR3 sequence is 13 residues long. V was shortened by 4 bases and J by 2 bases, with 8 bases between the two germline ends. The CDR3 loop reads CSVGGDTNEKLFF. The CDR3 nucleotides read TGCAGCGTTGGGGGGGACACTAATGAAAAACTGTTTTTT.

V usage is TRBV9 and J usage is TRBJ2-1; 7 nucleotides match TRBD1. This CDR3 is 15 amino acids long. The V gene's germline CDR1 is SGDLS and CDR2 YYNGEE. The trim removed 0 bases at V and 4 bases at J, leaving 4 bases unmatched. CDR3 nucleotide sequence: TGTGCCAGCAGCGTAGGACCGGGACAGTACAATGAGCAGTTCTTC. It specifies CASSVGPGQYNEQFF.

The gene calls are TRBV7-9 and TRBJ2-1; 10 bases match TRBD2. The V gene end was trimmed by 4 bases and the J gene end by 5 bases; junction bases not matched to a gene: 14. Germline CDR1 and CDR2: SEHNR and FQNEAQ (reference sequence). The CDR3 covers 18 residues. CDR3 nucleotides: TGTGCCAGCAGCTCCCCTGGAGGAGTAGCGGGGGGAGACAATGAGCAGTTCTTC. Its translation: CASSSPGGVAGGDNEQFF. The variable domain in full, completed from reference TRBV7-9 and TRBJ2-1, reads DTGVSQNPRHKITKRGQNVTFRCDPISEHNRLYWYRQTLGQGPEFLTYFQNEAQLEKSRLLSDRFSAERPKGSFSTLEIQRTEQGDSAMYLCASSSPGGVAGGDNEQFFGPGTRLTVL.

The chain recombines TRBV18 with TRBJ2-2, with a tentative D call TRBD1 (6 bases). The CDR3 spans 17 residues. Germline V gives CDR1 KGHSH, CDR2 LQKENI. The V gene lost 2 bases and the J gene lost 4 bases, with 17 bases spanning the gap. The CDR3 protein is CASSPMGARIRTGELFF. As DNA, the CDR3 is TGTGCCAGCTCACCAATGGGGGCGCGGATCCGCACCGGGGAGCTGTTTTTT.

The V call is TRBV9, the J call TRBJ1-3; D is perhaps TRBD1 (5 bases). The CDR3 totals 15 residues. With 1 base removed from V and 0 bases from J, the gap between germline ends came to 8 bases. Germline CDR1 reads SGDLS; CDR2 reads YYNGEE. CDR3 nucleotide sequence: TGTGCCAGCAGCGTAAGGGGACTCTCTGGAAACACCATATATTTT. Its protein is CASSVRGLSGNTIYF.

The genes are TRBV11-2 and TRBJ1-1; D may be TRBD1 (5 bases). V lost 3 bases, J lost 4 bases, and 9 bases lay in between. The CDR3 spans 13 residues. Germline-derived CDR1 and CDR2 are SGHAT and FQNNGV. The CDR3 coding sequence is TGTGCCAGCAGCTTTCCCGACAGCACTGAAGCTTTCTTT. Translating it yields CASSFPDSTEAFF.

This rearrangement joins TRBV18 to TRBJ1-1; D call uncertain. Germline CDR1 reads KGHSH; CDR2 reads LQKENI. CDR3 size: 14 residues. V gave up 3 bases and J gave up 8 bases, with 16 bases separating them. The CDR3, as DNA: TGTGCCAGCTCACCCCCTTCCTCTCGAGCCGAAGCTTTCTTT. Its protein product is CASSPPSSRAEAFF.

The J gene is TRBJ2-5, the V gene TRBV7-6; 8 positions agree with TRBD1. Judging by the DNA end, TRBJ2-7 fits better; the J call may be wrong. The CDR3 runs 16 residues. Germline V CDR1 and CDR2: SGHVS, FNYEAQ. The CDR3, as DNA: TGTGCCAGCAGCCCCCAACAGGGGGTCCGGGGCTACGAGCAGTACTTC. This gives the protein CASSPQQGVRGYEQYF.

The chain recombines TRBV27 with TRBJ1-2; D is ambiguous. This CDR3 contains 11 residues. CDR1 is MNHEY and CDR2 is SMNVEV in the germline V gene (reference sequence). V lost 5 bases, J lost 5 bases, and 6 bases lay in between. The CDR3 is CASSRGYGYTF. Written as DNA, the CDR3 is TGTGCCAGCAGTAGAGGTTATGGCTACACCTTC.

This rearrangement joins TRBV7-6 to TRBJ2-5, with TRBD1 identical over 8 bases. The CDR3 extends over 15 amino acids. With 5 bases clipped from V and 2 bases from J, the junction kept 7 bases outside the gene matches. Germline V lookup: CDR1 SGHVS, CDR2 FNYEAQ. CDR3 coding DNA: TGTGCCAGCAGCCTTGGACAGGGAATACAAGAGACCCAGTACTTC. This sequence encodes CASSLGQGIQETQYF.

CDR3 sequence: CASSGRGHAGELFF. As DNA, the CDR3 is TGCGCCAGCTCTGGGCGGGGCCACGCCGGGGAGCTGTTTTTT. The chain employs TRBV5-1 and TRBJ2-2; D possibly corresponds to TRBD2 (6 bases). Per germline, CDR1 SGHRS and CDR2 YFSETQ. This CDR3 is built from 14 residues. Trimming left V 7 bases short and J 6 bases short, with 16 bases between. Complete variable domain (other parts from reference TRBV5-1 and TRBJ2-2): KAGVTQTPRYLIKTRGQQVTLSCSPISGHRSVSWYQQTPGQGLQFLFEYFSETQRNKGNFPGRFSGRQFSNSRSEMNVSTLELGDSALYLCASSGRGHAGELFFGEGSRLTVL.

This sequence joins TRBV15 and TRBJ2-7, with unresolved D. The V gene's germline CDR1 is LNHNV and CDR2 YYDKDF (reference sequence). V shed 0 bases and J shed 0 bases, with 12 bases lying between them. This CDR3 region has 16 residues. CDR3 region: CATSRDARYSSYEQYF. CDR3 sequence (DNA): TGTGCCACCAGCAGAGATGCTAGGTACTCCTCCTACGAGCAGTACTTC.

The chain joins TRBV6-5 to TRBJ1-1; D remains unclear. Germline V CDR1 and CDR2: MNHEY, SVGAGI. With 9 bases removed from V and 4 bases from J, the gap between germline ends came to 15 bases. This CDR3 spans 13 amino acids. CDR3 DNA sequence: TGTGCCAGTGCGGGAATAGGTGGCACTGAAGCTTTCTTT. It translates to CASAGIGGTEAFF.

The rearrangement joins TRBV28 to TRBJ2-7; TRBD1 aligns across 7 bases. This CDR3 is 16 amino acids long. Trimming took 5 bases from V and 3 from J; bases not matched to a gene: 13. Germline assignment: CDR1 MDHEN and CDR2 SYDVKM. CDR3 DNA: TGTGCCAGCAGTCTTAACCCGAGGGACAGCTACTACGAGCAGTACTTC. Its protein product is CASSLNPRDSYYEQYF.

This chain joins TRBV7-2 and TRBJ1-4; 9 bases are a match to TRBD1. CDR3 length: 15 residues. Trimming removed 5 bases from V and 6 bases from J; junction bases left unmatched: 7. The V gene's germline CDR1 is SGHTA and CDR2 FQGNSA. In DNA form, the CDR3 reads TGTGCCAGCAGCCCAAGGACAGGGGCGGATGAAAAACTGTTTTTT. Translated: CASSPRTGADEKLFF.

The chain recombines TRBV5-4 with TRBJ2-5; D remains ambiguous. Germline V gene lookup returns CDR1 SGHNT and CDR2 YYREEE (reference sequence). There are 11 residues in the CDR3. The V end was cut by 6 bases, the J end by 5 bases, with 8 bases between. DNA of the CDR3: TGTGCCAGCACCTTCCGGGAGACCCAGTACTTC. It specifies CASTFRETQYF.

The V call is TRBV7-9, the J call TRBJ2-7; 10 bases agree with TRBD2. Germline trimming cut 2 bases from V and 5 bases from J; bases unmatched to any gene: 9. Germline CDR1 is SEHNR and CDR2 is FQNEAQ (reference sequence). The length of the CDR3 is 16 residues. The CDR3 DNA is TGTGCCAGCAGCTTATTAGCGGGAGGCCTGATAGACGAGCAGTACTTC. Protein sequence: CASSLLAGGLIDEQYF.

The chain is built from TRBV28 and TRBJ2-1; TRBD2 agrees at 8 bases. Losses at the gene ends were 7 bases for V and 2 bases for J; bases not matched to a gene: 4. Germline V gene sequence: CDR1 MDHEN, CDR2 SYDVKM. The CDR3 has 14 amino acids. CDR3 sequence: CASKAGDPYNEQFF. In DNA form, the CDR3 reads TGTGCCAGCAAAGCGGGGGACCCCTACAATGAGCAGTTCTTC.